This T cell receptor (beta chain) was identified during a study of T cells in Graves' hyperthyroidism and ophthalmopathy. This clonotype was seen ten or more times. RNA transcripts yielded amplified TCR beta CDR3 regions. HTBI primers were employed in a first-round RT-PCR of the TCR CDR3. One entry per CDR3 protein results from TCRdb running MiXCR on the multiplex PCR reads. This table holds around 350,000 distinct CDR3 sequences, 19% found once. CDR3 size: 14 residues. V was pared by 5 bases and J by 2 bases, with 16 bases between. Looked up from germline, CDR1 is DFQATT and CDR2 is SNEGSKA (reference sequence). Stable hyperthyroidism: no ophthalmopathy progression over 18 months of follow-up. Based on clinical symptoms, serum thyroxine and TRAb, thyroid ultrasound and orbital computed tomography, diagnoses were reached.

The clonotype comes from a woman aged 18-35 years with Graves' hyperthyroidism. The chain links TRBV20-1 to TRBJ2-7; D tentatively fits TRBD1 or TRBD2 (5 bases each). Sequencing used blood. The CDR3 is CSAGVWDRPYEQYF. Here the CDR3 DNA reads TGCAGTGCTGGGGTTTGGGACCGACCCTACGAGCAGTACTTC.